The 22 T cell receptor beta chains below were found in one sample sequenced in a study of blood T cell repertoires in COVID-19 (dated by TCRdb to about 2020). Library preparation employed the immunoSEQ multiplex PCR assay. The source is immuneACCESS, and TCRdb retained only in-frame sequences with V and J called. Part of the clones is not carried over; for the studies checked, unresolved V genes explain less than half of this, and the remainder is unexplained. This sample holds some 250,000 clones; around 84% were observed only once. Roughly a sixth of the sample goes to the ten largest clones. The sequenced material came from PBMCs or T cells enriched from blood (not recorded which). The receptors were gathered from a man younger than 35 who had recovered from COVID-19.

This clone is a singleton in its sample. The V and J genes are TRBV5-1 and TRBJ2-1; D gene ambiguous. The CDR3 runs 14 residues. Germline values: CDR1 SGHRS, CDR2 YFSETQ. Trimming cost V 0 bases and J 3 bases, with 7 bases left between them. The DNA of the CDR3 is TGCGCCAGCAGCTTGGGGCGGCTCTACAATGAGCAGTTCTTC. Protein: CASSLGRLYNEQFF.

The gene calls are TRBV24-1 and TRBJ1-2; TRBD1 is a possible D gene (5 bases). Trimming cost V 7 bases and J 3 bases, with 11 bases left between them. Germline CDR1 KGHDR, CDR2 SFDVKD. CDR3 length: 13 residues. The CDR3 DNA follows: TGTGCCACCAGCTCGGGGGACCACTATGGCTACACCTTC. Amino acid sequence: CATSSGDHYGYTF.

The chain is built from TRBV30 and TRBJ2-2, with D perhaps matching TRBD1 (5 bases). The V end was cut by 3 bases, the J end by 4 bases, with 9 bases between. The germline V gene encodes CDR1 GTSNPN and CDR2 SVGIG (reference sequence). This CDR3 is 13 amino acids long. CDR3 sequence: CAWRWGATGELFF. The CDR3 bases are TGTGCCTGGAGGTGGGGCGCCACCGGGGAGCTGTTTTTT.

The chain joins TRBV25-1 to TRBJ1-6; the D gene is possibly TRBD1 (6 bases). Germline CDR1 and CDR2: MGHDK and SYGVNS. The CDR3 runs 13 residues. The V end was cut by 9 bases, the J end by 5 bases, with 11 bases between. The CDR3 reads CASTWTDNSPLHF. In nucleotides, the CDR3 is TGTGCCAGTACGTGGACAGATAATTCACCCCTCCACTTT.

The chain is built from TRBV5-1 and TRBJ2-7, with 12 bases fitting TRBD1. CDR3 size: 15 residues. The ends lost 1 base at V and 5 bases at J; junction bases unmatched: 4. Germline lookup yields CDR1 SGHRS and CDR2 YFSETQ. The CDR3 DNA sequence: TGCGCCAGCAGCTTGCTTGGGACAGGGGGCGACGAGCAGTACTTC. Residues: CASSLLGTGGDEQYF. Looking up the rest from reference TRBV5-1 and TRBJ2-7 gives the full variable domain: KAGVTQTPRYLIKTRGQQVTLSCSPISGHRSVSWYQQTPGQGLQFLFEYFSETQRNKGNFPGRFSGRQFSNSRSEMNVSTLELGDSALYLCASSLLGTGGDEQYFGPGTRLTVT.

The CDR3 here is CATSRGGGTYNSPLHF. The CDR3 coding sequence is TGTGCCACCAGCAGAGGGGGGGGTACCTATAATTCACCCCTCCACTTT. The chain is built from TRBV15 and TRBJ1-6, with D maybe TRBD1 (5 bases). In germline, CDR1 is LNHNV, CDR2 YYDKDF (reference sequence). The V end lost 1 base, the J end lost 2 bases, and 9 bases lay between the germline ends. This CDR3 has 16 amino acids.

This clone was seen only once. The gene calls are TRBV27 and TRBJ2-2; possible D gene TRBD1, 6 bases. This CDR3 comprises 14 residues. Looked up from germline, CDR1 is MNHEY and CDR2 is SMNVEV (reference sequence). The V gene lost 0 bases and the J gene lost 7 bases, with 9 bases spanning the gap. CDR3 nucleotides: TGTGCCAGCAGTTTATCGAAAGGGGGCGGGGAGCTGTTTTTT. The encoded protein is CASSLSKGGGELFF.

The CDR3 DNA follows: TGTGCCAGTGGCTTAGCGGGACCCTACGAGCAGTACTTC. Translating gives CASGLAGPYEQYF. The rearrangement joins TRBV19 to TRBJ2-7; 8 bases are a match to TRBD2. The CDR3 length is 13 residues. V was clipped by 8 bases and J by 2 bases; unmatched bases: 5. Germline-derived CDR1 and CDR2 are LNHDA and SQIVND (reference sequence).

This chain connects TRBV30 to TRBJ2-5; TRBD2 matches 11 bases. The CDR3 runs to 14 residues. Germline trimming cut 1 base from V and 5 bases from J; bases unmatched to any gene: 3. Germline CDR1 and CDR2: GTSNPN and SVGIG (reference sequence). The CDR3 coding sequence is TGTGCCTGGAGTGCGGGACTAGCGGAGGAGACCCAGTACTTC. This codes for CAWSAGLAEETQYF.

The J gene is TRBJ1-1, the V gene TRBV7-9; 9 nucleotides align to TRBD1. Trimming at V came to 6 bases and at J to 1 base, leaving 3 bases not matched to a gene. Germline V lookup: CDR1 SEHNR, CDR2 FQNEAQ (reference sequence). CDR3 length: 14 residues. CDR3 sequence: CASRPGQGNTEAFF. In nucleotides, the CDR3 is TGTGCCAGCAGGCCGGGACAGGGGAACACTGAAGCTTTCTTT. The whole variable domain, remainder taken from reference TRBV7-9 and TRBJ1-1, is DTGVSQNPRHKITKRGQNVTFRCDPISEHNRLYWYRQTLGQGPEFLTYFQNEAQLEKSRLLSDRFSAERPKGSFSTLEIQRTEQGDSAMYLCASRPGQGNTEAFFGQGTRLTVV.

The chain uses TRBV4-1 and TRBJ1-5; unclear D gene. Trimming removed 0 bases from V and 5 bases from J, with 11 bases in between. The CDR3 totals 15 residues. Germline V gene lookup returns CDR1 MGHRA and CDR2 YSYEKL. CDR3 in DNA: TGCGCCAGCAGCCAAGAAAACCCGAGCTATCAGCCCCAGCATTTT. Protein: CASSQENPSYQPQHF.

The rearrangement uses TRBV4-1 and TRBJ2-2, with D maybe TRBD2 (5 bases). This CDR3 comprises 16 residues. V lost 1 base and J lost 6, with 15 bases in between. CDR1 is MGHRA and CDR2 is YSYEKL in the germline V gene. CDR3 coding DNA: TGCGCCAGCAGCCAAGGTGTGGGGAGTGTCGCCGGGGAGCTGTTTTTT. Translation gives CASSQGVGSVAGELFF.

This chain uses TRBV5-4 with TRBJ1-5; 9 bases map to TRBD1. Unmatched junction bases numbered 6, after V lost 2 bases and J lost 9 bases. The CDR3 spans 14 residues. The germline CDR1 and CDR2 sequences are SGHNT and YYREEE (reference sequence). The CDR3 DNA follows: TGTGCCAGCAGCTTACAGGGGGCGACGGGGCCCCAGCATTTT. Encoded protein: CASSLQGATGPQHF.

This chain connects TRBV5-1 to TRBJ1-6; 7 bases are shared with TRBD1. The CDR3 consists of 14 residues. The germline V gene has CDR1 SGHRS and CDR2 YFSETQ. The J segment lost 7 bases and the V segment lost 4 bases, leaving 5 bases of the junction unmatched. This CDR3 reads CASSQGVLNSPLHF. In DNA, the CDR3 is TGCGCCAGCAGCCAGGGGGTTTTGAATTCACCCCTCCACTTT.

CDR3 sequence reads: CASSLVGPLSTEAFF. The CDR3, as DNA: TGTGCCAGCAGCTTAGTGGGGCCGCTAAGCACTGAAGCTTTCTTT. The rearrangement uses TRBV11-2 and TRBJ1-1; perhaps TRBD1 as D (5 bases). The ends were cut back, 1 base at V and 4 bases at J, with 13 bases in the middle. Per germline, CDR1 SGHAT and CDR2 FQNNGV. The CDR3 spans 15 residues.

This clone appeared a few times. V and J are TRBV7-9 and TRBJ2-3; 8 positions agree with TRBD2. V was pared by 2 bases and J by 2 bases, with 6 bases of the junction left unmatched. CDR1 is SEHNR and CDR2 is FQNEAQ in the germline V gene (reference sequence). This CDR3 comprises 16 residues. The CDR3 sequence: CASSLTSGRSTDTQYF. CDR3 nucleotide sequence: TGTGCCAGCAGCTTAACTAGCGGAAGATCCACAGATACGCAGTATTTT.

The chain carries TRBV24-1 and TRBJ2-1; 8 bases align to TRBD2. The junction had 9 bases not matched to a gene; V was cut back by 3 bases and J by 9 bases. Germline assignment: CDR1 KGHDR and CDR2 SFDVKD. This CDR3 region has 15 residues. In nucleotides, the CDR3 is TGTGCCACCAGTGATACTCCAGCGGGAGCGGGTGAGCAGTTCTTC. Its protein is CATSDTPAGAGEQFF.

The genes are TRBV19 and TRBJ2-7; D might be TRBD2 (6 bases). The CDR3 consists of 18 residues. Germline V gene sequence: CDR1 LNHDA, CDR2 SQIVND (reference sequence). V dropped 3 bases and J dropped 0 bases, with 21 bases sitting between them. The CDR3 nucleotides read TGTGCCAGTAGTATTGGAAGGCTTGGCGGGGATTACTCCTACGAGCAGTACTTC. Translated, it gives CASSIGRLGGDYSYEQYF.

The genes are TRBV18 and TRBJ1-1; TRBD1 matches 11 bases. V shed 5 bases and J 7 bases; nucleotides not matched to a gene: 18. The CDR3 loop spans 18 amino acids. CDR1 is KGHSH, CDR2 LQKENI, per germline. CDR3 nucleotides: TGTGCCAGCTCAACTTACACAGGGACAGGGGGAGATATCGATGAAGCTTTCTTT. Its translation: CASSTYTGTGGDIDEAFF.

The DNA for the CDR3 is TGTGCCAGCAGCCACCTGGGACTAGCGGGAGTAGAGCAGTTCTTC. Residues: CASSHLGLAGVEQFF. This chain uses TRBV5-6 with TRBJ2-1; 14 bases are a match to TRBD2. This CDR3 spans 15 amino acids. CDR1 and CDR2 from the germline V gene are SGHDT and YYEEEE. The V gene end was trimmed by 4 bases and the J gene end by 10 bases; junction bases not matched to a gene: 7.

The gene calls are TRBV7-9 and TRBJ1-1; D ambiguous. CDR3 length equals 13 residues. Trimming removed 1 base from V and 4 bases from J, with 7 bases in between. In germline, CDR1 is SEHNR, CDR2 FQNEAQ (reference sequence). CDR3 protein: CASSLVQITEAFF. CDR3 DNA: TGTGCCAGCAGCTTAGTCCAGATCACTGAAGCTTTCTTT.

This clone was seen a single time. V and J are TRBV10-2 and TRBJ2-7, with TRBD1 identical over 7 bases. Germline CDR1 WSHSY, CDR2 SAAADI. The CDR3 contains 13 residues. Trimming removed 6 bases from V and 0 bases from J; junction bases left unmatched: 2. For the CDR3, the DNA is TGCGCCAGCAGCCGGGACAGCTCCTACGAGCAGTACTTC. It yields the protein CASSRDSSYEQYF.